The present T cell receptor (beta chain) was sequenced within a study of blood T cell repertoires in COVID-19. Repertoires were generated with immunoSEQ multiplex PCR, while TCRdb's copy carries only in-frame clones and drops some. The sample carries approximately 220,000 clones, approximately 90% recorded once. The clonotype originates from a man aged 60 to 75 who had recovered from COVID-19. Sequenced sample: peripheral blood.

The CDR3 sequence: CASSLEGGQQETQYF. CDR3 sequence (DNA): TGTGCCAGCAGCTTAGAGGGGGGACAGCAAGAGACCCAGTACTTC. The rearrangement links TRBV11-3 to TRBJ2-5; possibly TRBD1 for D (7 bases). The CDR3 covers 15 residues. The V gene lost 0 bases and the J gene lost 2 bases, with 10 bases spanning the gap. Germline V gives CDR1 SGHNT, CDR2 YENEEA.